This is a list of T cell receptor beta chains from one sample in a study of T cell responses to AZD1222 COVID-19 vaccine. Data came from immunoSEQ multiplex PCR; TCRdb stores just in-frame clones and leaves some out. In the table there are roughly 120,000 clones, approximately 91% of which are singletons. The starting material was peripheral blood, obtained on day 0 of MenACWY control vaccination. Source of these receptors: an adult in good health. Both conserved end residues are part of each CDR3. The order of the fields is CDR3 DNA, CDR3 protein, D gene, V gene, J gene, clone size. A D gene is named only where the DNA matches it firmly. Rows may omit the clone size; those that give it use once, few, many or a size class.

cdr3_nt: TGTGCCAGCAGTTTATCTACAGATAACTATGGCTACACCTTC
cdr3_aa: CASSLSTDNYGYTF
d_call: -
v_call: TRBV28
j_call: TRBJ1-2
clone_size: -

cdr3_nt: TGTGCCAGTAGTATAAGGACACTCGGGCCCCAGCATTTT
cdr3_aa: CASSIRTLGPQHF
d_call: -
v_call: TRBV19
j_call: TRBJ1-5
clone_size: -

cdr3_nt: TGTGCCAGCAGCTCGCAACCTCAGGGATTTGCTGAAGCTTTCTTT
cdr3_aa: CASSSQPQGFAEAFF
d_call: -
v_call: TRBV7-2
j_call: TRBJ1-1
clone_size: once

cdr3_nt: TGTGCCAGCAGTTCCAGCCTTGGGCGGGGCACAGATACGCAGTATTTT
cdr3_aa: CASSSSLGRGTDTQYF
d_call: -
v_call: TRBV6-5
j_call: TRBJ2-3
clone_size: -

cdr3_nt: TGTGCCAGCAGTGAAGCTTTTTTGGGACAGAGCAATCAGCCCCAGCATTTT
cdr3_aa: CASSEAFLGQSNQPQHF
d_call: TRBD1
v_call: TRBV6-1
j_call: TRBJ1-5
clone_size: -

cdr3_nt: TGTGCCAGCAGTTATGGCTATTTCGGTAGCTCCTACGAGCAGTACTTC
cdr3_aa: CASSYGYFGSSYEQYF
d_call: -
v_call: TRBV6-2/TRBV6-3
j_call: TRBJ2-7
clone_size: -

cdr3_nt: TGTGCCAGCAGTTTATCGGGGAATAATGAAAAACTGTTTTTT
cdr3_aa: CASSLSGNNEKLFF
d_call: -
v_call: TRBV28
j_call: TRBJ1-4
clone_size: once

cdr3_nt: TGCGCCAGCAGCCAAATGGGGCAGGGAGTGAGCGAGCAGTACTTC
cdr3_aa: CASSQMGQGVSEQYF
d_call: -
v_call: TRBV4-3
j_call: TRBJ2-7
clone_size: -

cdr3_nt: TGTGCCAGCAGCTTGGGGCCGGGGGGCGGCTCGGGGCAGTACTTC
cdr3_aa: CASSLGPGGGSGQYF
d_call: -
v_call: TRBV7-3
j_call: TRBJ2-7
clone_size: -

cdr3_nt: TGTGCCACCAACAGGGCCGGGACAGGGGAGGCAATCACCGGGGAGCTGTTTTTT
cdr3_aa: CATNRAGTGEAITGELFF
d_call: TRBD1
v_call: TRBV19
j_call: TRBJ2-2
clone_size: -

cdr3_nt: TGTGCCAGCAGTCCCCCGGGACAGGGGGCCTACGAGCAGTACTTC
cdr3_aa: CASSPPGQGAYEQYF
d_call: TRBD1
v_call: TRBV6-2/TRBV6-3
j_call: TRBJ2-7
clone_size: -

cdr3_nt: TGTGCCAGCAGTCAGCCTTGGGGCTACACCTTC
cdr3_aa: CASSQPWGYTF
d_call: -
v_call: TRBV12-3/TRBV12-4
j_call: TRBJ1-2
clone_size: -

cdr3_nt: TGTGCCAGCAGCCTACGGGGGGGGAGTCCCCAAGAGACCCAGTACTTC
cdr3_aa: CASSLRGGSPQETQYF
d_call: TRBD2
v_call: TRBV5-5
j_call: TRBJ2-5
clone_size: -

cdr3_nt: TGCGCCAGCAGCCGGACGGGACAGGGGCACGAGACCCAGTACTTC
cdr3_aa: CASSRTGQGHETQYF
d_call: TRBD1
v_call: TRBV4-3
j_call: TRBJ2-5
clone_size: -

cdr3_nt: TGTGCCAGCAGTGTATCAAGGGATACTGAAGCTTTCTTT
cdr3_aa: CASSVSRDTEAFF
d_call: -
v_call: TRBV2
j_call: TRBJ1-1
clone_size: -

cdr3_nt: TGCGCCAGCAGCTTGGTGGGAGGGCCCGGGGCCAACGTCCTGACTTTC
cdr3_aa: CASSLVGGPGANVLTF
d_call: TRBD2
v_call: TRBV5-1
j_call: TRBJ2-6
clone_size: -

cdr3_nt: TGTGCCAGCAGCCAACAAGAGACCCAGTACTTC
cdr3_aa: CASSQQETQYF
d_call: -
v_call: TRBV5-4
j_call: TRBJ2-5
clone_size: -

cdr3_nt: TGTGCCAGCAGTCTATGGGACAGCTATGGCTACACCTTC
cdr3_aa: CASSLWDSYGYTF
d_call: TRBD1
v_call: TRBV6-5
j_call: TRBJ1-2
clone_size: few

cdr3_nt: TGTGCCAGCAGCTTAAATAGGGGTGAAGGCGGCTACACCTTC
cdr3_aa: CASSLNRGEGGYTF
d_call: -
v_call: TRBV7-3
j_call: TRBJ1-2
clone_size: -

cdr3_nt: TGTGCCAGCAGCTTGGCCGGGCGGGCCGCCTATACTCGGAATGAGCAGTTCTTC
cdr3_aa: CASSLAGRAAYTRNEQFF
d_call: -
v_call: TRBV5-8
j_call: TRBJ2-1
clone_size: -

cdr3_nt: TGTGCCAGCAGTGAAGTGGGTCTAGGCACTGAAGCTTTCTTT
cdr3_aa: CASSEVGLGTEAFF
d_call: -
v_call: TRBV6-1
j_call: TRBJ1-1
clone_size: -

cdr3_nt: TGTGCCAGCAGTTTACCGGGAAGACGACAGAAGATCAATCAGCCCCAGCATTTT
cdr3_aa: CASSLPGRRQKINQPQHF
d_call: -
v_call: TRBV28
j_call: TRBJ1-5
clone_size: -

cdr3_nt: TGTGCCATCAGTGGTTCTCCGGGGCAGGGCACAGATACGCAGTATTTT
cdr3_aa: CAISGSPGQGTDTQYF
d_call: -
v_call: TRBV10-3
j_call: TRBJ2-3
clone_size: -

cdr3_nt: TGTGCCAGCAGCCTCCAGGGGACAGGGATGGGTGGCTACACCTTC
cdr3_aa: CASSLQGTGMGGYTF
d_call: TRBD1
v_call: TRBV5-6
j_call: TRBJ1-2
clone_size: -

cdr3_nt: TGTGCCAGCAGTACCCCAGACAGGGGTGATGGAAACTATGGCTACACCTTC
cdr3_aa: CASSTPDRGDGNYGYTF
d_call: TRBD1
v_call: TRBV28
j_call: TRBJ1-2
clone_size: -

cdr3_nt: TGTGCCAGCTGCCAGGGGGCGACCGGGGAGCTGTTTTTT
cdr3_aa: CASCQGATGELFF
d_call: TRBD1
v_call: TRBV9
j_call: TRBJ2-2
clone_size: few

cdr3_nt: TGTGCCAGCAGCGTAGGGTCTGGGACCGGGTTCTACAATGAGCAGTTCTTC
cdr3_aa: CASSVGSGTGFYNEQFF
d_call: -
v_call: TRBV9
j_call: TRBJ2-1
clone_size: -

cdr3_nt: TGTGCCAGCAGTATCAATCCGACAGTCCGGGGCAATCAGCCCCAGCATTTT
cdr3_aa: CASSINPTVRGNQPQHF
d_call: -
v_call: TRBV28
j_call: TRBJ1-5
clone_size: once

cdr3_nt: TGTGCCACCAGTGATGGCTTTGGACAGGGGTATAGCTACGAGCAGTACTTC
cdr3_aa: CATSDGFGQGYSYEQYF
d_call: TRBD1
v_call: TRBV24-1
j_call: TRBJ2-7
clone_size: once

cdr3_nt: TGCGCCAGCAGCTTGCCCAGGGATCCTGGAAACACCATATATTTT
cdr3_aa: CASSLPRDPGNTIYF
d_call: -
v_call: TRBV5-1
j_call: TRBJ1-3
clone_size: -

cdr3_nt: TGCGCCAGCAGCCAAGATAGGGCCAGGGGTGCAGATACGCAGTATTTT
cdr3_aa: CASSQDRARGADTQYF
d_call: -
v_call: TRBV4-3
j_call: TRBJ2-3
clone_size: -

cdr3_nt: TGTGCCACCAGGTTCGGAGAGACCCAGTACTTC
cdr3_aa: CATRFGETQYF
d_call: -
v_call: TRBV27
j_call: TRBJ2-5
clone_size: -

cdr3_nt: TGCAGCGTTGGGGCCGGGACTAGCGGGAGTTACTCCTACAATGAGCAGTTCTTC
cdr3_aa: CSVGAGTSGSYSYNEQFF
d_call: TRBD2
v_call: TRBV29-1
j_call: TRBJ2-1
clone_size: -

cdr3_nt: TGTGCCTGGACCCCCTTCGGGCAGGAGGATGGCTACACCTTC
cdr3_aa: CAWTPFGQEDGYTF
d_call: -
v_call: TRBV30
j_call: TRBJ1-2
clone_size: -

cdr3_nt: TGTGCCATCAGTGAGTCCCAGGGACTAGCGGGGGTAGGGGAGCAGTACTTC
cdr3_aa: CAISESQGLAGVGEQYF
d_call: TRBD2
v_call: TRBV10-3
j_call: TRBJ2-7
clone_size: -

cdr3_nt: TGTGCCAGCAGCTTGGTTCCTTTCTTTAGCGCCGGGGAGCTGTTTTTT
cdr3_aa: CASSLVPFFSAGELFF
d_call: -
v_call: TRBV5-6
j_call: TRBJ2-2
clone_size: -